Described below is a single TCR beta chain sequence and its context. Its antigen is not known. These data belong to a study of cytomegalovirus exposure and HLA in healthy donors. Study findings and constraints: The authors later linked a missense DCLRE1C variant to TCR beta V- and J-gene trimming.

Trimming removed 6 bases at V and 0 bases at J, with 15 bases between. Per the germline V gene, CDR1 is SGHRS and CDR2 is YFSETQ. The CDR3 spans 15 residues. The PCR employed 60 Vbeta primers together with 13 Jbeta primers. The data were produced by immunoSEQ multiplex PCR, yet TCRdb's version contains in-frame clones alone and is incomplete. The table records about 190,000 clones, almost 75% of them present only once. J is TRBJ1-2 and V is TRBV5-1, with D perhaps matching TRBD1 (6 bases). The TCR was taken from a young woman in good health and CMV-seropositive. Sequencing used PBMCs. The CDR3 is CASTPGHLTNYGYTF. The CDR3 DNA sequence: TGCGCCAGCACGCCGGGACATCTAACTAACTATGGCTACACCTTC.